This T cell receptor (beta chain) was retrieved from a study of T-cell reconstitution after alpha-beta-depleted transplantation in children. It was with unique molecular identifiers that the TCRbeta library was prepared. MiXCR was run by TCRdb on the PCR reads, yielding one entry per CDR3 protein. Of 700,000 to 950,000 distinct CDR3 sequences listed, roughly 15% are singletons. Study-level results: Expanded graft clones, several hundred of them, were reportedly the source of alpha-beta T cells about two months after transplant.

Per the germline V gene, CDR1 is DFQATT and CDR2 is SNEGSKA (reference sequence). The ends lost 6 bases at V and 2 bases at J; junction bases unmatched: 7. The CDR3 contains 13 residues. The sample holds a few counts of this clonotype. What it binds is unknown. The receptor was derived from a male patient between 5 and 17 years old who had a stem cell transplant for acute lymphoblastic leukemia, so the T cells may come from the graft donor. The rearrangement uses TRBV20-1 and TRBJ2-7; 7 nucleotides match TRBD1. The specimen was PBMCs, mostly from graft donor cells, collected 360 days after TCRalphabeta/CD19-depleted stem cell transplant. CDR3: CSAGPGQTYEQYF. Here the CDR3 DNA reads TGCAGTGCAGGACCGGGACAGACCTACGAGCAGTACTTC.